Listed here are 6 T cell receptor beta chains from one sample, sequenced in a study of blood T cell repertoires in COVID-19. Sequenced by immunoSEQ multiplex PCR; TCRdb stores in-frame clones only, minus some. The sample lists approximately 220,000 clones, more than 75% seen once, with approximately 2.6% in the top ten. Sequencing was carried out using peripheral blood. Source of these receptors: a man aged 50-59 years who had recovered from COVID-19.

The V call is TRBV7-2, the J call TRBJ2-1; 7 nucleotides agree with TRBD2. The CDR3 is made up of 16 amino acids. Germline lookup yields CDR1 SGHTA and CDR2 FQGNSA. The V and J ends lost 2 bases and 7 bases, in that order; junction bases with no gene match: 11. The CDR3 loop reads CASSLKGSMGGNEQFF. In nucleotides, the CDR3 is TGTGCCAGCAGCTTAAAGGGCAGTATGGGGGGGAATGAGCAGTTCTTC.

J is TRBJ2-7 and V is TRBV28; 8 positions agree with TRBD1. The trim removed 8 bases at V and 2 bases at J, leaving 5 bases unmatched. The CDR3 length is 13 residues. Germline V gives CDR1 MDHEN, CDR2 SYDVKM. The CDR3 DNA is TGTGCCAGCGCAGACAGGGGCCCCTACGAGCAGTACTTC. It specifies CASADRGPYEQYF.

The chain joins TRBV24-1 to TRBJ2-2; D gene uncertain. Trimming left V 6 bases short and J 0 bases short, with 10 bases between. Per the germline V gene, CDR1 is KGHDR and CDR2 is SFDVKD. CDR3 length: 15 amino acids. CDR3 amino acids: CATSHVYPNTGELFF. CDR3 in DNA: TGTGCCACCAGTCATGTCTACCCGAACACCGGGGAGCTGTTTTTT.

The chain carries TRBV11-2 and TRBJ2-2, with a tentative D call TRBD2 (6 bases). Per the germline V gene, CDR1 is SGHAT and CDR2 is FQNNGV. This CDR3 is 14 amino acids long. The V gene lost 7 bases and the J gene lost 3 bases, with 12 bases spanning the gap. The CDR3 loop reads CASKDYLHTGELFF. Written as DNA, the CDR3 is TGTGCCAGCAAGGACTATCTACACACCGGGGAGCTGTTTTTT.

V gene TRBV4-2 combines with J gene TRBJ2-2; 10 nucleotides agree with TRBD2. The V gene end was trimmed by 1 base and the J gene end by 6 bases; junction bases not matched to a gene: 8. Germline CDR1 reads LGHNA; CDR2 reads YNFKEQ. The CDR3 has 17 amino acids. The CDR3 nucleotides read TGTGCCAGCAGCCAAGTCGGAAGCGGGAGGGCATCCGGGGAGCTGTTTTTT. Residues: CASSQVGSGRASGELFF.

The gene calls are TRBV5-5 and TRBJ2-7; D might be TRBD2 (5 bases). Germline CDR1 is SGHKS and CDR2 is YYEKEE (reference sequence). The CDR3 length is 15 residues. Trimming took 3 bases from V and 4 from J, leaving 17 bases between them. The CDR3 sequence is CASSSSPVPPYEQYF. The CDR3 region has the DNA TGTGCCAGCAGCTCTAGCCCAGTACCCCCATACGAGCAGTACTTC.